The entry that follows covers one T cell receptor beta chain sequence. What it binds is not known. This CDR3 is 16 amino acids long. This sample stems from a study of cytomegalovirus exposure and HLA in healthy donors. The PCR had 60 Vbeta and 13 Jbeta primers. Generated by immunoSEQ multiplex PCR, the TCRdb table keeps only in-frame clones and is missing some. The sample yields 100,000 to 150,000 clones, 60% to 85% seen once. Whole-study findings and limits: In an earlier analysis, most TCR beta V segments were productive about 87% or about 30% of the time. Certain indistinguishable V segments, among them TRBV6-2 and TRBV6-3, were excluded. Near-uniform donor sequencing depth was presumed by presence/absence analyses. According to a later analysis, most TCR beta chains associated with CMV appeared HLA-restricted.

The sequencing input was PBMCs. The source of this sequence is a female donor in good health and CMV-seronegative. The chain links TRBV21-1 to TRBJ2-3; the DNA was not compared with TRBD2, the D call given in the table. TRBV21-1 is assigned pseudogene status. This CDR3 is CASSRKARASTDTQYF. The CDR3, as DNA: TGTGCCAGCAGCAGGAAGGCGAGGGCTAGCACAGATACGCAGTATTTT.